The next 13 T cell receptor beta chains were all read from a single sample in a study of identical twins. TCRdb reanalysed the 5' RACE reads using MiXCR and keeps one entry per CDR3 protein. Here the sample spans 1,800,000 or so distinct CDR3 sequences, 25% to 35% being singletons. Sequences were obtained from cord blood. These receptors all come from a newborn girl in good health.

This rearrangement joins TRBV10-3 to TRBJ2-7; the match to TRBD2 covers 7 bases. The V gene's germline CDR1 is ENHRY and CDR2 SYGVKD. Unmatched junction bases numbered 11, after V lost 6 bases and J lost 3 bases. The CDR3 sequence is 15 residues long. CDR3 in amino acids: CAISGGGLGHYEQYF. Here the CDR3 DNA reads TGTGCCATCAGCGGCGGGGGTTTAGGACACTACGAGCAGTACTTC.

This chain uses TRBV20-1 with TRBJ2-7, with D uncertain. This CDR3 spans 14 amino acids. Trimming took off 2 bases at V and 0 bases at J, with 11 bases between the two ends. Germline V lookup: CDR1 DFQATT, CDR2 SNEGSKA (reference sequence). The CDR3 bases are TGCAGTGCTAGAAAGACGGCGAGCTCCTACGAGCAGTACTTC. This translates into CSARKTASSYEQYF.

The chain employs TRBV4-2 and TRBJ2-5; perhaps TRBD2 as D (6 bases). V dropped 0 bases and J dropped 1 base, with 9 bases sitting between them. Germline V lookup: CDR1 LGHNA, CDR2 YNFKEQ. The CDR3 length is 15 residues. CDR3 in DNA: TGTGCCAGCAGCCAAGATCGACTAGGCCAAGAGACCCAGTACTTC. This encodes CASSQDRLGQETQYF.

This clonotype was picked up a small number of times. DNA for the CDR3: TGTGCCATCAATCTGAGCCCGAGCACAGATACGCAGTATTTT. It specifies CAINLSPSTDTQYF. The V and J genes are TRBV10-3 and TRBJ2-3; D unresolved. Trimming took off 7 bases at V and 0 bases at J, with 11 bases between the two ends. The CDR3 is made up of 14 amino acids. The V gene's germline CDR1 is ENHRY and CDR2 SYGVKD.

This clonotype was detected once. A much larger clone lies a single base off, so this may be a read error. The chain couples TRBV29-1 to TRBJ2-5; 11 bases align to TRBD2. Germline V gene lookup returns CDR1 SQVTM and CDR2 ANQGSEA. V lost 1 base and J lost 11; bases outside the gene matches: 9. The CDR3 covers 14 residues. CDR3 amino acids: CSVEGLAGHNEQYF. The CDR3 coding sequence is TGCAGCGTTGAAGGACTAGCGGGACACAATGAGCAGTACTTC.

CDR3 in DNA: TGTGCCAGCAGTTTGAGAGCAGGGGGCTTCTATGGCTACACCTTC. Translated: CASSLRAGGFYGYTF. This chain uses TRBV28 with TRBJ1-2, with 8 bases that match TRBD1. Germline CDR1 is MDHEN and CDR2 is SYDVKM. Trimming cost V 3 bases and J 4 bases; bases outside gene matches: 7. The CDR3 covers 15 residues.

The V call is TRBV7-2, the J call TRBJ1-1, with 8 bases lining up with TRBD1. The germline CDR1 and CDR2 sequences are SGHTA and FQGNSA. This CDR3 spans 13 amino acids. The junction had 6 bases not matched to a gene; V was cut back by 5 bases and J by 7 bases. The CDR3 coding sequence is TGTGCCAGCAGCCACCGGACAGGGATTGAAGCTTTCTTT. Amino acids: CASSHRTGIEAFF.

This clonotype has more than one count but fewer than ten. The V call is TRBV4-2, the J call TRBJ1-5, with 8 bases that match TRBD1. Germline V gives CDR1 LGHNA, CDR2 YNFKEQ. This CDR3 spans 14 amino acids. V gave up 1 base and J gave up 6 bases; unmatched junction bases: 2. This CDR3 reads CASSQGQGTQPQHF. The CDR3 DNA is TGTGCCAGCAGCCAAGGACAGGGGACTCAGCCCCAGCATTTT.

The rearrangement uses TRBV6-5 and TRBJ2-7; 11 bases are shared with TRBD2. With V trimmed by 5 bases and J by 2 bases, 5 bases remained unmatched. The CDR3 is 15 amino acids. Germline V gene lookup returns CDR1 MNHEY and CDR2 SVGAGI. DNA of the CDR3: TGTGCCAGCAGTAAACTAGCGGGGGCTACCTACGAGCAGTACTTC. Its translation: CASSKLAGATYEQYF.

The gene calls are TRBV20-1 and TRBJ2-5; 8 bases fit TRBD1. The V gene's germline CDR1 is DFQATT and CDR2 SNEGSKA (reference sequence). CDR3 length: 13 amino acids. V trimming: 5 bases; J trimming: 5 bases; junction bases outside the gene matches: 7. The CDR3 loop reads CSASDRDGETQYF. In DNA form, the CDR3 reads TGCAGTGCTTCGGACAGGGATGGGGAGACCCAGTACTTC.

CDR3 coding DNA: TGCAGTGCTAGACTCGGGACAAACTCCTACGAGCAGTACTTC. Its translation: CSARLGTNSYEQYF. This chain joins TRBV20-1 and TRBJ2-7, with a possible D match to TRBD1 (6 bases). CDR3 length: 14 residues. The germline V gene has CDR1 DFQATT and CDR2 SNEGSKA (reference sequence). Trimming cost V 2 bases and J 0 bases, with 11 bases left between them.

The rearrangement uses TRBV7-6 and TRBJ1-3, with 7 bases lining up with TRBD1. CDR1 and CDR2 from the germline V gene are SGHVS and FNYEAQ. The V gene end was trimmed by 4 bases and the J gene end by 10 bases; junction bases not matched to a gene: 7. This CDR3 has 13 amino acids. In DNA, the CDR3 is TGTGCCAGCAGCTCGAACAGGGGTCGGACCATATATTTT. It encodes CASSSNRGRTIYF.

The genes are TRBV25-1 and TRBJ2-1, with TRBD2 as a possible D gene (5 bases). Germline assignment: CDR1 MGHDK and CDR2 SYGVNS. The CDR3 has 15 residues. Deletions cut 0 bases from V and 13 bases from J, with 19 bases between. Here the CDR3 reads CASSEYMASRETQFF. The CDR3 nucleotides are TGTGCCAGCAGTGAATATATGGCTAGCAGAGAGACCCAGTTCTTC.